One and the same sample provided the 21 T cell receptor beta chains below, sequenced in a study of control samples from healthy donors and cancer patients. Here immunoSEQ multiplex PCR was the method, and the copy in TCRdb shows in-frame clones only, minus some. The table lists 150,000 to 200,000 clones, around 90% of them singletons. The source material was blood. The receptors originated from a young man in good health.

This rearrangement joins TRBV5-5 to TRBJ2-2; D is unresolved. The CDR3 has 16 residues. V was trimmed by 0 bases and J by 0 bases, leaving 9 bases between them. In germline, CDR1 is SGHKS, CDR2 YYEKEE (reference sequence). DNA for the CDR3: TGTGCCAGCAGCTTGGGGTACAAATCGAACACCGGGGAGCTGTTTTTT. It is translated as CASSLGYKSNTGELFF.

The chain joins TRBV6-5 to TRBJ2-1, with 11 bases lining up with TRBD2. The germline CDR1 and CDR2 sequences are MNHEY and SVGAGI. The CDR3 sequence is 15 residues long. The ends lost 6 bases at V and 3 bases at J; junction bases unmatched: 4. In DNA form, the CDR3 reads TGTGCCAGCAGAAAAACTAGCGGGAGCTACAATGAGCAGTTCTTC. This codes for CASRKTSGSYNEQFF.

This clone has only a few counts. This chain joins TRBV28 and TRBJ2-6; D might be TRBD2 (6 bases). In germline, CDR1 is MDHEN, CDR2 SYDVKM. V was shortened by 1 base and J by 2 bases, with 21 bases between the two germline ends. There are 20 residues in the CDR3. The CDR3 DNA is TGTGCCAGCAGTTTATCAAGATTCGGGCGGGATGAGACTGGGGCCAACGTCCTGACTTTC. Translation gives CASSLSRFGRDETGANVLTF.

The chain uses TRBV7-9 and TRBJ1-5, with a weak D call TRBD1 (6 bases). Between the trimmed V and J ends, which lost 5 bases and 5 bases, there was a span of 16 bases. CDR3 length equals 15 residues. Germline V CDR1 and CDR2: SEHNR, FQNEAQ (reference sequence). The CDR3 nucleotides are TGTGCCAGCAGCCTTGGGTTTGGGGGCGATCAGCCCCAGCATTTT. It is translated as CASSLGFGGDQPQHF.

This clone was counted a few times. The rearrangement links TRBV5-5 to TRBJ2-1; 8 bases match TRBD2. V lost 0 bases, J lost 4 bases, and 3 bases stayed unmatched. Germline V gives CDR1 SGHKS, CDR2 YYEKEE (reference sequence). There are 15 residues in the CDR3. As DNA, the CDR3 is TGTGCCAGCAGCTTGGCGGGGGGGAATTACAATGAGCAGTTCTTC. Its protein product is CASSLAGGNYNEQFF. The variable domain in full, completed from reference TRBV5-5 and TRBJ2-1, reads DAGVTQSPTHLIKTRGQQVTLRCSPISGHKSVSWYQQVLGQGPQFIFQYYEKEERGRGNFPDRFSARQFPNYSSELNVNALLLGDSALYLCASSLAGGNYNEQFFGPGTRLTVL.

This clone has a single count. The chain combines TRBV7-9 with TRBJ1-1; no firm D call. V gave up 5 bases and J gave up 2 bases, with 9 bases separating them. The CDR3 sequence is 13 residues long. The germline gives CDR1 SEHNR, CDR2 FQNEAQ (reference sequence). CDR3 nucleotide sequence: TGTGCCAGCAGCGAACGGAGCAACACTGAAGCTTTCTTT. Protein sequence: CASSERSNTEAFF.

This rearrangement joins TRBV18 to TRBJ1-2; 12 bases map to TRBD1. With 6 bases clipped from V and 0 bases from J, the junction kept 17 bases outside the gene matches. Germline CDR1 and CDR2: KGHSH and LQKENI. This CDR3 region has 20 residues. The CDR3 loop reads CASSQYPRGQGAPANYGYTF. The CDR3 DNA is TGTGCCAGCTCCCAATATCCCCGGGGACAGGGGGCGCCGGCTAACTATGGCTACACCTTC.

The V call is TRBV6-5, the J call TRBJ1-6; D may be TRBD1 (5 bases). The CDR3 has 14 residues. From germline, CDR1 is MNHEY and CDR2 SVGAGI. Trimming took 8 bases from V and 5 from J, leaving 13 bases between them. The CDR3 DNA sequence: TGTGCCAGCGGGACGGACTTTAATAATTCACCCCTCCACTTT. It codes for CASGTDFNNSPLHF.

J is TRBJ2-4 and V is TRBV18, with D possibly TRBD1 on 5 matching bases. Trimming cost V 2 bases and J 1 base, with 12 bases left between them. Germline-derived CDR1 and CDR2 are KGHSH and LQKENI. CDR3 length equals 16 residues. The CDR3 bases are TGTGCCAGCTCACCAGGCAGGGTAGGGGCCAAAAACATTCAGTACTTC. It specifies CASSPGRVGAKNIQYF.

This chain uses TRBV5-8 with TRBJ1-3, with D possibly TRBD1 on 6 matching bases. The CDR3 has 18 amino acids. Germline CDR1 SGHTS, CDR2 YDEGEE. V was trimmed by 4 bases and J by 1 base, leaving 21 bases between them. The CDR3 bases are TGTGCCAGCAGCCCCCGGGCAGGGGCTCGAAGGTCTGGAAACACCATATATTTT. This gives the protein CASSPRAGARRSGNTIYF.

This clone was recorded only once. The chain has TRBV30 and TRBJ2-3; D is uncertain. This CDR3 has 15 residues. Per germline, CDR1 GTSNPN and CDR2 SVGIG (reference sequence). V was cut by 6 bases and J by 1 base, with 17 bases left in between. Here the CDR3 reads CACNALGLGTDTQYF. CDR3 DNA sequence: TGTGCCTGCAACGCCCTGGGCTTAGGCACAGATACGCAGTATTTT.

The V gene is TRBV4-1, the J gene TRBJ1-4; perhaps TRBD1 as D (5 bases). Trimming took off 5 bases at V and 6 bases at J, with 13 bases between the two ends. The CDR3 runs 14 residues. From germline, CDR1 is MGHRA and CDR2 YSYEKL. The CDR3 nucleotides read TGCGCCAGCAGCAACCCCCTGGGGGATGAAAAACTGTTTTTT. Translating it yields CASSNPLGDEKLFF.

The V call is TRBV6-2 or TRBV6-3, the J call TRBJ2-5, with D uncertain. The germline V and J ends were trimmed by 2 bases and 2 bases, with 6 bases remaining between them. The V gene's germline CDR1 is MNHEY and CDR2 SVGEGT. The length of the CDR3 is 13 residues. The CDR3 reads CASSYGQQETQYF. CDR3 DNA: TGTGCCAGCAGTTACGGGCAGCAAGAGACCCAGTACTTC.

This clone was picked up one time. This CDR3 is CASSIDGTSTDTQYF. The CDR3 coding sequence is TGTGCCAGTAGTATAGATGGGACTAGCACAGATACGCAGTATTTT. This chain joins TRBV19 and TRBJ2-3, with a possible D match to TRBD2 (6 bases). Between the trimmed V and J ends, which lost 0 bases and 0 bases, there was a span of 7 bases. The CDR3 length is 15 residues. The germline V gene encodes CDR1 LNHDA and CDR2 SQIVND (reference sequence). The full variable domain, with the rest looked up from reference TRBV19 and TRBJ2-3, is DGGITQSPKYLFRKEGQNVTLSCEQNLNHDAMYWYRQDPGQGLRLIYYSQIVNDFQKGDIAEGYSVSREKKESFPLTVTSAQKNPTAFYLCASSIDGTSTDTQYFGPGTRLTVL.

This chain connects TRBV6-2 or TRBV6-3 to TRBJ2-7; D call uncertain. This CDR3 has 14 residues. Per germline, CDR1 MNHEY and CDR2 SVGEGT. The V and J ends lost 6 bases and 2 bases respectively, with 14 bases between them. The CDR3 DNA reads as TGTGCCAGCAGCTCGTTACAGCGAACCTACGAGCAGTACTTC. It encodes CASSSLQRTYEQYF.

V usage is TRBV5-4 and J usage is TRBJ1-1, with D unclear. The CDR3 consists of 14 residues. Germline V gene lookup returns CDR1 SGHNT and CDR2 YYREEE (reference sequence). Trimming cost V 0 bases and J 5 bases, with 11 bases left between them. DNA for the CDR3: TGTGCCAGCAGCTTGGGCGTTAGTGAAACTGAAGCTTTCTTT. Translated: CASSLGVSETEAFF.

The V and J genes are TRBV19 and TRBJ2-6; possibly TRBD1 for D (5 bases). The CDR3 sequence is 15 residues long. Trimming cost V 7 bases and J 0 bases, with 10 bases left between them. Germline CDR1 is LNHDA and CDR2 is SQIVND (reference sequence). The CDR3 here is CASTVRDSGANVLTF. The CDR3 DNA sequence: TGTGCCAGTACCGTCAGGGACTCTGGGGCCAACGTCCTGACTTTC. Looking up the rest from reference TRBV19 and TRBJ2-6 gives the full variable domain: DGGITQSPKYLFRKEGQNVTLSCEQNLNHDAMYWYRQDPGQGLRLIYYSQIVNDFQKGDIAEGYSVSREKKESFPLTVTSAQKNPTAFYLCASTVRDSGANVLTFGAGSRLTVL.

The rearrangement links TRBV7-9 to TRBJ1-2, with TRBD1 matching over 8 bases. J lost 2 bases, V lost 5 bases, and 4 bases had no gene match. The CDR3 is 14 amino acids. Germline lookup yields CDR1 SEHNR and CDR2 FQNEAQ (reference sequence). The CDR3 DNA reads TGTGCCAGCAGCCAGGGGACAGGAAACTATGGCTACACCTTC. Amino acid sequence: CASSQGTGNYGYTF.

The gene calls are TRBV7-2 and TRBJ1-5; 11 bases fit TRBD1. Germline loops: CDR1 SGHTA, CDR2 FQGNSA. J gave up 2 bases and V 5 bases, and 2 bases lay outside the gene matches. CDR3 length: 15 residues. The CDR3 sequence is CASSRDRGGNQPQHF. The DNA for the CDR3 is TGTGCCAGCAGCAGGGACAGGGGGGGCAATCAGCCCCAGCATTTT.

This chain uses TRBV18 with TRBJ1-5; 7 bases map to TRBD1. The trim removed 3 bases at V and 11 bases at J, leaving 16 bases unmatched. Germline V CDR1 and CDR2: KGHSH, LQKENI. CDR3 length equals 16 residues. CDR3 region: CASSPSTGFAGRAQHF. CDR3 nucleotides: TGTGCCAGCTCACCGTCGACAGGGTTTGCAGGCAGGGCCCAGCATTTT. The full variable domain, in which reference TRBV18 and TRBJ1-5 provide the parts outside the CDR3, is NAGVMQNPRHLVRRRGQEARLRCSPMKGHSHVYWYRQLPEEGLKFMVYLQKENIIDESGMPKERFSAEFPKEGPSILRIQQVVRGDSAAYFCASSPSTGFAGRAQHFGDGTRLSIL.

The V call is TRBV4-2, the J call TRBJ1-2; D not resolved. The CDR3 sequence is 12 residues long. V lost 0 bases and J lost 5, with 4 bases in between. CDR1 is LGHNA and CDR2 is YNFKEQ in the germline V gene. For the CDR3, the DNA is TGTGCCAGCAGCCAAGAGAGTTATGGCTACACCTTC. Protein: CASSQESYGYTF.